Following are 13 T cell receptor beta chains from one sample sequenced in a study of OX40 agonist ivuxolimab in advanced cancers. The assay was immunoSEQ multiplex PCR, and TCRdb's table has in-frame clones only and misses some. The data hold around 75,000 clones, with more than 80% observed a single time. Sequences were derived from CD4+ or CD8+ T cells sorted from blood, sampled in a trial of the OX40 agonist ivuxolimab. Receptors originate from an adult with an advanced solid tumor such as melanoma, head and neck, liver or kidney cancer.

The chain joins TRBV19 to TRBJ2-2, with 11 bases that match TRBD1. Germline CDR1 LNHDA, CDR2 SQIVND (reference sequence). The CDR3 runs 18 residues. V was clipped by 5 bases and J by 3 bases; unmatched bases: 11. The chain's CDR3 is CASSLRTGGEGDTGELFF. CDR3 in DNA: TGTGCCAGTAGTTTACGGACAGGGGGCGAGGGGGACACCGGGGAGCTGTTTTTT.

The rearrangement uses TRBV5-1 and TRBJ1-4; unclear D gene. This CDR3 has 15 residues. The V gene lost 4 bases and the J gene lost 7 bases, with 17 bases spanning the gap. From germline, CDR1 is SGHRS and CDR2 YFSETQ. CDR3 bases: TGCGCCAGCAGCCCGGAGACGCACCTAGGTGAAAAACTGTTTTTT. This gives the protein CASSPETHLGEKLFF.

The chain combines TRBV19 with TRBJ2-1; D possibly corresponds to TRBD2 (5 bases). This CDR3 is 14 amino acids long. CDR1 LNHDA and CDR2 SQIVND come from the germline V gene (reference sequence). V was clipped by 5 bases and J by 6 bases, with 14 bases between them. The CDR3 coding sequence is TGTGCCAGTAGTCCGGCGGGCAGACCCAATGAGCAGTTCTTC. Protein sequence: CASSPAGRPNEQFF. Together with reference TRBV19 and TRBJ2-1, the CDR3 gives the full variable domain: DGGITQSPKYLFRKEGQNVTLSCEQNLNHDAMYWYRQDPGQGLRLIYYSQIVNDFQKGDIAEGYSVSREKKESFPLTVTSAQKNPTAFYLCASSPAGRPNEQFFGPGTRLTVL.

This clone has only one observation. V usage is TRBV5-5 and J usage is TRBJ2-7; D not resolved. Germline CDR1 SGHKS, CDR2 YYEKEE (reference sequence). V lost 1 base, J lost 0 bases, and 8 bases lay in between. The CDR3 has 14 residues. CDR3 protein: CASSLWGSSYEQYF. CDR3 bases: TGTGCCAGCAGCTTGTGGGGATCCTCCTACGAGCAGTACTTC.

V gene TRBV6-5 combines with J gene TRBJ2-5, with a tentative D call TRBD2 (5 bases). This CDR3 contains 15 residues. Germline V lookup: CDR1 MNHEY, CDR2 SVGAGI. Trimming stripped 0 bases from V and 5 bases from J, with 13 bases between. CDR3 amino acids: CASSYSITRGETQYF. The CDR3 bases are TGTGCCAGCAGTTACTCGATTACTAGAGGGGAGACCCAGTACTTC.

The chain has TRBV6-1 and TRBJ2-2; weak D call: TRBD2 (7 bases). CDR3 length equals 14 residues. CDR1 is MNHNS and CDR2 is SASEGT in the germline V gene. Trimming stripped 6 bases from V and 7 bases from J, with 15 bases between. The CDR3 is CASRWGGAVGELFF. The CDR3 DNA follows: TGTGCCAGCAGGTGGGGGGGGGCGGTCGGGGAGCTGTTTTTT.

This chain connects TRBV15 to TRBJ2-7; possible D gene TRBD1, 6 bases. The germline V gene encodes CDR1 LNHNV and CDR2 YYDKDF (reference sequence). V was clipped by 0 bases and J by 7 bases, with 16 bases between them. This CDR3 is 15 amino acids long. The CDR3 here is CATSRDLTQGGEQYF. The CDR3 nucleotides are TGTGCCACCAGCAGAGATCTCACACAGGGTGGGGAGCAGTACTTC.

This clone has a single count. The V and J genes are TRBV6-1 and TRBJ2-5; D is unresolved. The length of the CDR3 is 11 residues. Deletions cut 2 bases from V and 11 bases from J, with 9 bases between. From germline, CDR1 is MNHNS and CDR2 SASEGT. DNA of the CDR3: TGTGCCAGCAGTGAATTCTATGAGCAGTACTTC. Its protein product is CASSEFYEQYF.

V is TRBV5-4 and J is TRBJ2-7; maybe TRBD2 (7 bases). Trimming took 4 bases from V and 4 from J, leaving 18 bases between them. The CDR3 runs 15 residues. Germline values: CDR1 SGHNT, CDR2 YYREEE (reference sequence). This CDR3 reads CASSRGAGEGYEQYF. The CDR3 DNA reads as TGTGCCAGCAGCAGAGGGGCAGGGGAGGGGTACGAGCAGTACTTC.

The J gene is TRBJ1-4, the V gene TRBV2; TRBD1 matches at 7 bases. In germline, CDR1 is SNHLY, CDR2 FYNNEI. Unmatched junction bases numbered 4, after V lost 5 bases and J lost 4 bases. This CDR3 contains 14 residues. CDR3 loop: CASSLAGGNEKLFF. The CDR3 nucleotides read TGTGCCAGCAGTTTGGCAGGGGGTAATGAAAAACTGTTTTTT.

The genes are TRBV21-1 and TRBJ2-7; the table's TRBD2 call for D was not verified on the DNA. TRBV21-1 is a known pseudogene. This CDR3 has 15 amino acids. The CDR3 bases are TGTGCCAGCAGCAAAGGACGGGGGTCGACCTACGAGCAGTACTTC. Protein: CASSKGRGSTYEQYF.

This clone came up a few times. The chain is built from TRBV20-1 and TRBJ1-6, with D uncertain. Trimming removed 5 bases from V and 14 bases from J, with 13 bases in between. The CDR3 runs 11 residues. Germline V gene lookup returns CDR1 DFQATT and CDR2 SNEGSKA (reference sequence). The CDR3 reads CSAPRQRTLHF. The CDR3 nucleotides read TGCAGTGCTCCACGGCAGAGAACCCTCCACTTT.

V usage is TRBV5-6 and J usage is TRBJ2-1, with unresolved D. V was pared by 0 bases and J by 4 bases, with 17 bases between. Germline V lookup: CDR1 SGHDT, CDR2 YYEEEE. The CDR3 has 17 residues. The CDR3 coding sequence is TGTGCCAGCAGCTTGGCAGACGGGCACCCTCCGTACAATGAGCAGTTCTTC. Amino acid sequence: CASSLADGHPPYNEQFF.